This is a list of T cell receptor beta chains from one sample in a study of cytomegalovirus exposure and HLA in healthy donors. The table came from immunoSEQ multiplex PCR; TCRdb's copy has only in-frame clones and leaves some out. The table includes fewer than 140,000 clones, 65% to 75% detected once. The sequenced sample consisted of PBMCs. The source of these receptors is a female donor in good health and CMV-seronegative. CDR3s include the opening cysteine and the closing phenylalanine or tryptophan. A D gene is named only where the DNA matches it firmly. Size is stated for part of the rows, as once, few or many counts, or as a class when the clone is expanded.

CASSSSGRAGETQYF TGTGCCAGCAGCTCCAGCGGGAGGGCCGGTGAGACCCAGTACTTC TRBJ2-5 TRBV7-3 . TRBD2
CASSLRPPAGGPNTGELFF TGCGCCAGCAGCCTTCGTCCGCCAGCGGGAGGGCCGAACACCGGGGAGCTGTTTTTT TRBJ2-2 TRBV4-1 . TRBD2
CASSPLPGQGSYNEQFF TGCGCCAGCAGCCCCCTCCCGGGACAGGGTTCCTACAATGAGCAGTTCTTC TRBJ2-1 TRBV10-1 . TRBD1
CASSYGGPEITDTQYF TGTGCCAGCAGCTACGGAGGGCCGGAGATTACAGATACGCAGTATTTT TRBJ2-3 TRBV11-3 few .
CASSFLAGREQFF TGTGCCAGCAGTTTTCTAGCGGGAAGGGAGCAGTTCTTC TRBJ2-1 TRBV28 . TRBD2
CSATGSYEQYF TGCAGCGCGACAGGGAGCTACGAGCAGTACTTC TRBJ2-7 TRBV29-1 once TRBD1
CASSPGTGSNQPQHF TGTGCCAGCAGCCCCGGGACAGGGAGCAATCAGCCCCAGCATTTT TRBJ1-5 TRBV7-8 . TRBD1
CSVEEGEGYEQYF TGCAGCGTTGAAGAGGGGGAGGGATACGAGCAGTACTTC TRBJ2-7 TRBV29-1 . TRBD2
CSVNPHRGAEAFF TGCAGCGTTAACCCACACAGGGGCGCTGAAGCTTTCTTT TRBJ1-1 TRBV29-1 . TRBD1
CASAALAGVGDTQYF TGTGCCAGCGCGGCCCTAGCGGGAGTAGGAGATACGCAGTATTTT TRBJ2-3 TRBV7-9 . TRBD2
CASSRAGGGETQYF TGTGCCAGCAGTCGAGCGGGGGGAGGAGAGACCCAGTACTTC TRBJ2-5 TRBV11-2 . TRBD2
CASSLDRAPHGYTF TGTGCCAGCAGCCTGGACAGGGCCCCTCATGGCTACACCTTC TRBJ1-2 TRBV5-5 few TRBD1
CASRSTGANTEAFF TGTGCCAGCAGATCAACAGGGGCGAACACTGAAGCTTTCTTT TRBJ1-1 TRBV28 . TRBD1
CASSNRGGNTEAFF TGCGCCAGCAGCAACAGGGGAGGGAACACTGAAGCTTTCTTT TRBJ1-1 TRBV5-1 . TRBD1
CASSPGQGTFDEQYF TGTGCCAGCAGCCCGGGACAGGGGACGTTCGACGAGCAGTACTTC TRBJ2-7 TRBV5-4 . TRBD1
CASNPDRAWNQPQHF TGTGCCAGTAATCCGGACAGGGCTTGGAATCAGCCCCAGCATTTT TRBJ1-5 TRBV19 once TRBD1
CASSEYRSNTEAFF TGCGCCAGCAGTGAGTACAGGTCTAACACTGAAGCTTTCTTT TRBJ1-1 TRBV10-2 . .
CASSLGQGPPMNTEAFF TGCGCCAGCAGCTTGGGACAGGGACCCCCGATGAACACTGAAGCTTTCTTT TRBJ1-1 TRBV5-1 . TRBD1
CASSLASSGTGELFF TGTGCCAGCAGCTTGGCCTCTAGCGGGACTGGGGAGCTGTTTTTT TRBJ2-2 TRBV5-4 . TRBD2
CASSFLSSGRAREQFF TGTGCCAGCAGCTTCCTTTCTAGCGGGAGGGCCCGAGAGCAGTTCTTC TRBJ2-1 TRBV11-2 few TRBD2
CASSLQGSSLNEQYF TGTGCCAGCAGCTTACAGGGGAGCTCCCTCAACGAGCAGTACTTC TRBJ2-7 TRBV7-3 . .
CASSHIFTAGVNLNEQFF TGCGCCAGCAGCCACATCTTCACGGCGGGAGTAAACCTAAATGAGCAGTTCTTC TRBJ2-1 TRBV4-1 . TRBD2
CASSAGLAGAPTDTQYF TGTGCCAGCAGCGCCGGACTAGCGGGAGCCCCCACAGATACGCAGTATTTT TRBJ2-3 TRBV4-2 . TRBD2
CASSATSGRVSEQFF TGTGCCAGCAGCGCGACTAGCGGGAGGGTTAGTGAGCAGTTCTTC TRBJ2-1 TRBV9 . TRBD2
CASRFSSWGRNYGYTF TGTGCCAGCAGATTCAGTTCTTGGGGCAGAAACTATGGCTACACCTTC TRBJ1-2 TRBV28 . .
CASRGQGYNEQFF TGTGCCAGTAGGGGACAGGGCTACAATGAGCAGTTCTTC TRBJ2-1 TRBV19 . TRBD1
CASSLATGQGADGYTF TGTGCCAGCAGCTTAGCTACGGGACAGGGGGCAGATGGCTACACCTTC TRBJ1-2 TRBV7-9 once TRBD1
CASSSLGGTHEQYF TGTGCCAGCAGTTCCCTTGGCGGGACTCACGAGCAGTACTTC TRBJ2-7 TRBV6-6 few .
CASSPPGERRLAWSVYTQYF TGTGCCAGCAGCCCACCCGGGGAACGGAGGCTAGCCTGGTCCGTGTATACGCAGTATTTT TRBJ2-3 TRBV9 . .
CASSLGTFYNEQFF TGTGCCAGCAGCTTAGGGACATTCTACAATGAGCAGTTCTTC TRBJ2-1 TRBV5-6 . .
CASSPRGDYYNEQFF TGTGCCAGCAGCCCTCGGGGGGACTACTACAATGAGCAGTTCTTC TRBJ2-1 TRBV9 . TRBD2
CASSLQGGRTEAFF TGTGCCAGCAGCTTACAGGGAGGGAGAACTGAAGCTTTCTTT TRBJ1-1 TRBV7-9 . .
CASSLTGKSAEAFF TGTGCCAGCAGCTTAACCGGTAAGAGCGCTGAAGCTTTCTTT TRBJ1-1 TRBV7-9 . .
CASSRQGTFTEAFF TGTGCCAGCAGCAGACAGGGAACGTTCACTGAAGCTTTCTTT TRBJ1-1 TRBV6-1 . TRBD1
CASSAGVSGTYEQYF TGTGCCAGCAGCGCCGGGGTTAGCGGCACATACGAGCAGTACTTC TRBJ2-7 TRBV5-8 . .
CASSQRDRELFF TGTGCCAGCAGCCAGAGGGACAGGGAGCTGTTTTTT TRBJ2-2 TRBV7-9 . .
CAGHSTGELFF TGTGCCGGACATTCAACCGGGGAGCTGTTTTTT TRBJ2-2 TRBV30 . .
CATYRGTYEQYF TGTGCCACCTACAGGGGGACCTACGAGCAGTACTTC TRBJ2-7 TRBV28 . TRBD1
CATSRDQGARNQPQHF TGTGCCACCAGCAGAGATCAGGGGGCTAGAAATCAGCCCCAGCATTTT TRBJ1-5 TRBV15 . TRBD1
CASSYRQGSNTGELFF TGTGCCAGCAGCTACCGACAGGGGAGTAACACCGGGGAGCTGTTTTTT TRBJ2-2 TRBV5-5 once TRBD1
CASSLSGFRGAQETQYF TGTGCCAGCAGTTTATCGGGATTCCGTGGGGCTCAAGAGACCCAGTACTTC TRBJ2-5 TRBV27 few .
CASSLGRYPGQGYEQYF TGTGCCAGCAGTTTAGGCCGGTATCCGGGACAGGGCTACGAGCAGTACTTC TRBJ2-7 TRBV27 once TRBD1
CASSYYTLAGEGEQFF TGTGCCAGCAGTTACTATACCCTAGCGGGAGAGGGCGAGCAGTTCTTC TRBJ2-1 TRBV28 . TRBD2
CSVARESYNEQFF TGCAGCGTTGCGCGGGAGTCATACAATGAGCAGTTCTTC TRBJ2-1 TRBV29-1 few TRBD2
CASSLSRGSREAQYF TGTGCCAGCAGCTTGTCGCGGGGCAGTCGAGAGGCCCAGTACTTC TRBJ2-5 TRBV5-4 . .
CASSLDWGDEQYF TGTGCCAGCAGCTTGGACTGGGGAGACGAGCAGTACTTC TRBJ2-7 TRBV7-7 . .
CATSRGQGNEKLFF TGTGCCACCTCTCGGGGACAGGGGAATGAAAAACTGTTTTTT TRBJ1-4 TRBV18 . TRBD1
CAIKGGGSNTGELFF TGTGCCATCAAGGGGGGGGGATCGAACACCGGGGAGCTGTTTTTT TRBJ2-2 TRBV10-3 . .
CANSMNRDRGGGTQYF TGTGCCAACAGCATGAACCGGGACAGGGGTGGGGGGACCCAGTACTTC TRBJ2-5 TRBV5-4 . TRBD1